The text below deals with one TCR beta chain. A second PCR of 7 to 11 cycles used a sample-barcoded 5' primer and a J-beta primer mix. TCRdb fed the 5' RACE reads into MiXCR, producing one record per CDR3 protein. The sample carries approximately 690,000 distinct CDR3 sequences, approximately 50% recorded once. V shed 0 bases, J shed 7 bases, and the junction held 4 bases outside the gene matches. The CDR3 sequence is 14 residues long. Germline V gene lookup returns CDR1 SGHDT and CDR2 YYEEEE. The data stem from a study of blood T cells in healthy people across ages. Sample: blood. The chain recombines TRBV5-6 with TRBJ1-5; 7 bases align to TRBD1. The sequence derives from a man aged 60 to 75 in good health. The CDR3 DNA reads as TGTGCCAGCAGCTTGGGACAGGGAGAGCAGCCCCAGCATTTT. It codes for CASSLGQGEQPQHF. Supplemented by reference TRBV5-6 and TRBJ1-5, the full variable domain reads DAGVTQSPTHLIKTRGQQVTLRCSPKSGHDTVSWYQQALGQGPQFIFQYYEEEERQRGNFPDRFSGHQFPNYSSELNVNALLLGDSALYLCASSLGQGEQPQHFGDGTRLSIL.